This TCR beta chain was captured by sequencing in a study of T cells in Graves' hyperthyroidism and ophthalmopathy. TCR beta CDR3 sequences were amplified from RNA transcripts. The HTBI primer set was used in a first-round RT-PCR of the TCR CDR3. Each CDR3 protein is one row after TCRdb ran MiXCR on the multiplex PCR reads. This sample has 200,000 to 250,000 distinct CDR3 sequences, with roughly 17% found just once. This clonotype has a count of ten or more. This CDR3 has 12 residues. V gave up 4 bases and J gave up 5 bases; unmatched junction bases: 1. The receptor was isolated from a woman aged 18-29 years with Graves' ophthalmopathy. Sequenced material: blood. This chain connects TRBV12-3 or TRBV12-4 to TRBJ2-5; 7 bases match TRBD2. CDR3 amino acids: CASSSGGETQYF. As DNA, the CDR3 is TGTGCCAGCAGTTCCGGGGGGGAGACCCAGTACTTC.